This T cell receptor beta chain was profiled in a study of neurological immune-mediated disorders. The sample holds many counts of this clonotype. Its antigen is still unknown. As for time point: technical triplicate 2. The unsorted libraries were prepared from 2 million PBMCs (stored at -80 C). Findings and limits, study-wide: Patients with HTLV-1-associated myelopathy showed the most TCR clonal expansion. Those with multiple sclerosis showed the least, falling below healthy controls. Private repertoires in all groups were suggested by the finding that expanded clones across subjects shared no CDR3 amino acid sequences.

The CDR3 sequence is 15 residues long. CDR1 SGHRS and CDR2 YFSETQ come from the germline V gene. V was clipped by 0 bases and J by 6 bases; unmatched bases: 8. As for the cDNA, it was generated by 5'RACE with 10-nucleotide random UMIs. Each CDR3 protein gets one entry after TCRdb re-called the 5' RACE reads with MiXCR. Among about 59,000 distinct CDR3 sequences listed, less than 25% were seen once. The chain joins TRBV5-1 to TRBJ2-7, with 8 nucleotides matching TRBD2. This clonotype originated in a man between 60 and 70 years old with HTLV-1-associated myelopathy (HAM/TSP). Sequenced: PBMCs. The CDR3 coding sequence is TGCGCCAGCAGCTTGGCCGGGACTAGAGACCTCGAGCAGTACTTC. Protein: CASSLAGTRDLEQYF.